Presented here are 17 T cell receptor beta chains from one specimen sequenced in a study of CD4 T cells in relation to SARS-CoV-2 and coronaviruses. Here immunoSEQ multiplex PCR was the method, and the copy in TCRdb shows in-frame clones only, minus some. The sample carries 30,000 to 45,000 clones, 70% to 85% recorded once. Their cognate antigens are unknown. The sample was memory CD4+ T cells from PBMCs, cultured in vitro. These receptors originate from an adult with COVID-19.

This clone showed up just a few times. V gene TRBV9 combines with J gene TRBJ1-4; 8 nucleotides match TRBD1. There are 18 residues in the CDR3. Per germline, CDR1 SGDLS and CDR2 YYNGEE. V shed 6 bases and J 1 base; nucleotides not matched to a gene: 14. CDR3 residues: CASTRQDRVQGTNEKLFF. The CDR3 DNA reads TGTGCCAGCACCCGGCAGGACAGGGTCCAAGGAACTAATGAAAAACTGTTTTTT.

This clone was counted once. V gene TRBV27 combines with J gene TRBJ2-7; D is unclear. Germline V gene data show CDR1 as MNHEY and CDR2 as SMNVEV (reference sequence). The CDR3 covers 9 residues. V was cut by 11 bases and J by 7 bases, with 9 bases left in between. The CDR3 sequence: CAAPEEQYF. CDR3 DNA: TGTGCCGCTCCGGAGGAGCAGTACTTC.

The rearrangement uses TRBV7-2 and TRBJ2-7; a possible D gene is TRBD2 (5 bases). There are 12 residues in the CDR3. V lost 5 bases, J lost 7 bases, and 12 bases lay in between. Germline CDR1 is SGHTA and CDR2 is FQGNSA. The CDR3 here is CASSRNSGEQYF. CDR3 coding DNA: TGTGCCAGCAGCAGAAACTCGGGAGAGCAGTACTTC.

V is TRBV15 and J is TRBJ1-2; a possible D gene is TRBD1 (5 bases). V lost 0 bases to trimming and J lost 6 bases, with 11 bases between them. This CDR3 contains 14 residues. From germline, CDR1 is LNHNV and CDR2 YYDKDF (reference sequence). Here the CDR3 DNA reads TGTGCCACCAGCAGAGATTTAGGAGGGGATGGCTACACCTTC. Translated, it gives CATSRDLGGDGYTF.

The V gene is TRBV7-2, the J gene TRBJ1-5; perhaps TRBD1 as D (5 bases). Germline CDR1 is SGHTA and CDR2 is FQGNSA. V lost 4 bases, J lost 4 bases, and 17 bases lay in between. CDR3 length: 16 residues. CDR3 in amino acids: CASSSYADTTNQPQHF. The CDR3 bases are TGTGCCAGCAGCTCCTACGCGGACACAACTAATCAGCCCCAGCATTTT.

V is TRBV28 and J is TRBJ1-1, with D possibly TRBD1 on 5 matching bases. With 6 bases removed from V and 0 bases from J, the gap between germline ends came to 11 bases. In germline, CDR1 is MDHEN, CDR2 SYDVKM. The CDR3 sequence is 14 residues long. CDR3 in DNA: TGTGCCAGCAGAGCGACAGAAATGAACACTGAAGCTTTCTTT. It is translated as CASRATEMNTEAFF.

The chain employs TRBV10-2 and TRBJ1-5, with a weak D call TRBD1 (6 bases). Germline V gene sequence: CDR1 WSHSY, CDR2 SAAADI. V was pared by 4 bases and J by 6 bases, with 13 bases between. This CDR3 region has 14 residues. The CDR3 region is CASSVGGGGQPQHF. Written as DNA, the CDR3 is TGCGCCAGCAGTGTCGGAGGGGGGGGTCAGCCCCAGCATTTT.

This clone has just one count. J is TRBJ2-3 and V is TRBV4-3; D unclear. V was cut by 4 bases and J by 3 bases, with 17 bases left in between. Germline loops: CDR1 LGHNA, CDR2 YSLEER. This CDR3 region has 16 residues. In DNA, the CDR3 is TGCGCCAGCAGCCCCCACCCGAGGCAGACTACAGATACGCAGTATTTT. Its translation is CASSPHPRQTTDTQYF.

This chain joins TRBV27 and TRBJ1-5; no clear D. The CDR3 spans 13 residues. Between the trimmed V and J ends, which lost 5 bases and 7 bases, there was a span of 12 bases. Germline CDR1 reads MNHEY; CDR2 reads SMNVEV (reference sequence). CDR3 coding DNA: TGTGCCAGCAGTCCCTGGAGTGGGCAGCCCCAGCATTTT. Translated, it gives CASSPWSGQPQHF.

The chain joins TRBV7-3 to TRBJ2-3, with D tentatively TRBD1 or TRBD2 (6 bases each). CDR1 is SGHTA, CDR2 FQGTGA, per germline. Trimming took 1 base from V and 6 from J, leaving 20 bases between them. The CDR3 is 17 residues long. The DNA for the CDR3 is TGTGCCAGCAGCTTAATGTCCACTAGCAGGGGCGCGGATACGCAGTATTTT. Encoded protein: CASSLMSTSRGADTQYF.

The V gene is TRBV9, the J gene TRBJ2-1, with D perhaps matching TRBD1 or TRBD2 (5 bases each). Germline CDR1 reads SGDLS; CDR2 reads YYNGEE. The CDR3 is made up of 15 amino acids. V lost 4 bases and J 2 bases, leaving 13 bases between the germline ends. The CDR3 bases are TGTGCCAGCAGCCTTCGGGGCCAGACCTACAATGAGCAGTTCTTC. This gives the protein CASSLRGQTYNEQFF.

The rearrangement links TRBV12-1 to TRBJ2-5; TRBD1 is taken as the D call from the table, unchecked against the DNA. TRBV12-1 corresponds to a pseudogene. This CDR3 region has 13 residues. CDR3 sequence (DNA): TGTGCCAGCAGCTTTCCAGGGGGAGAGACCCAGTACTTC. Protein product: CASSFPGGETQYF.

This chain connects TRBV29-1 to TRBJ2-5, with TRBD2 as a possible D gene (7 bases). CDR1 and CDR2 (germline): SQVTM, ANQGSEA. The CDR3 sequence is 12 residues long. Trimming took off 5 bases at V and 5 bases at J, with 12 bases between the two ends. CDR3 DNA: TGCAGCGTTCAGCCGGGGGGCGAGACCCAGTACTTC. This sequence encodes CSVQPGGETQYF.

V usage is TRBV6-4 and J usage is TRBJ2-1, with 8 bases that match TRBD2. J lost 5 bases, V lost 3 bases, and 9 bases had no gene match. The CDR3 extends over 16 amino acids. Germline loops: CDR1 MRHNA, CDR2 SNTAGT. The CDR3 DNA reads as TGTGCCAGCAGTGATGAGAGTGGTAGCGGGAACAATGAGCAGTTCTTC. Encoded protein: CASSDESGSGNNEQFF.

V usage is TRBV7-9 and J usage is TRBJ1-5; the D is unclear. Looked up from germline, CDR1 is SEHNR and CDR2 is FQNEAQ (reference sequence). CDR3 length: 12 amino acids. Trimming shortened V by 4 bases and J by 5 bases, and 6 bases separated the two germline ends. CDR3 coding DNA: TGTGCCAGCAGCTCTGCGTATCAGCCCCAGCATTTT. This translates into CASSSAYQPQHF.

V is TRBV24-1 and J is TRBJ2-2; 9 bases are a match to TRBD1. Germline lookup yields CDR1 KGHDR and CDR2 SFDVKD. Trimming cost V 4 bases and J 5 bases; bases outside gene matches: 4. The CDR3 extends over 15 amino acids. The CDR3 nucleotides read TGTGCCACCAGTGACCCGGGACAGGGTACCGGGGAGCTGTTTTTT. Translation gives CATSDPGQGTGELFF.

This rearrangement joins TRBV2 to TRBJ2-7, with 7 bases fitting TRBD2. The CDR3 extends over 17 amino acids. With V trimmed by 5 bases and J by 1 base, 14 bases remained unmatched. Germline CDR1 is SNHLY and CDR2 is FYNNEI. CDR3 in DNA: TGTGCCAGCAGTTGGGGGTCGCCGGGACTAACTTCCTACGAGCAGTACTTC. Protein sequence: CASSWGSPGLTSYEQYF.